Presented here are 12 T cell receptor beta chains from one specimen sequenced in a study of cytomegalovirus exposure and HLA in healthy donors. Amplification used 60 Vbeta primers and 13 Jbeta primers. Data came from immunoSEQ multiplex PCR; TCRdb stores just in-frame clones and leaves some out. The sample contains 160,000 or so clones, approximately 86% of which appear only once. The specimen sequenced was PBMCs. Source of these receptors: a woman younger than 35 in good health and CMV-seronegative.

This clone came up a few times. The rearrangement uses TRBV5-6 and TRBJ1-3, with D possibly being TRBD1 (6 bases). This CDR3 spans 14 amino acids. The V and J ends lost 5 bases and 4 bases respectively, with 13 bases between them. In germline, CDR1 is SGHDT, CDR2 YYEEEE. CDR3 sequence (DNA): TGTGCCAGCAGGGTTCAAGGGGGAGGAAACACCATATATTTT. Its translation: CASRVQGGGNTIYF.

The chain couples TRBV28 to TRBJ2-7; D ambiguous. CDR1 MDHEN and CDR2 SYDVKM come from the germline V gene. V lost 1 base, J lost 0 bases, and 10 bases lay in between. This CDR3 spans 15 amino acids. This chain's CDR3 is CASSLYTLSSYEQYF. DNA for the CDR3: TGTGCCAGCAGTTTATATACACTATCCTCCTACGAGCAGTACTTC.

This chain uses TRBV28 with TRBJ1-6; D is unresolved. Germline CDR1 MDHEN, CDR2 SYDVKM. The CDR3 is 11 amino acids. V was pared by 5 bases and J by 9 bases, with 5 bases between. The CDR3 DNA reads TGTGCCAGCAGTCCGGGTTCACCCCTCCACTTT. Its protein product is CASSPGSPLHF.

V usage is TRBV6-1 and J usage is TRBJ1-2; 7 bases fit TRBD1. The trim removed 8 bases at V and 6 bases at J, leaving 12 bases unmatched. This CDR3 comprises 14 residues. CDR1 and CDR2 from the germline V gene are MNHNS and SASEGT. CDR3 protein: CASGGQIEPNGYTF. CDR3 sequence (DNA): TGTGCCAGCGGGGGACAGATTGAACCTAATGGCTACACCTTC.

This clone occurred once. This chain connects TRBV18 to TRBJ1-2; no clear D. The CDR3 runs 15 residues. CDR1 is KGHSH, CDR2 LQKENI, per germline. The V end lost 3 bases, the J end lost 3 bases, and 14 bases lay between the germline ends. CDR3 bases: TGTGCCAGCTCACCGGCCTCGGACGGGGACTATGGCTACACCTTC. Its protein is CASSPASDGDYGYTF. The full variable domain, with the rest looked up from reference TRBV18 and TRBJ1-2, is NAGVMQNPRHLVRRRGQEARLRCSPMKGHSHVYWYRQLPEEGLKFMVYLQKENIIDESGMPKERFSAEFPKEGPSILRIQQVVRGDSAAYFCASSPASDGDYGYTFGSGTRLTVV.

The rearrangement links TRBV28 to TRBJ2-7; TRBD1 matches 9 bases. V dropped 5 bases and J dropped 3; count of bases not matched to a gene: 11. The CDR3 has 16 residues. Per germline, CDR1 MDHEN and CDR2 SYDVKM. DNA for the CDR3: TGTGCCAGCAGTCTAACCACGGGACAGGGCTTCTACGAGCAGTACTTC. It translates to CASSLTTGQGFYEQYF.

The chain has TRBV21-1 and TRBJ2-7; the listed D gene, TRBD2, was not tested against the DNA. TRBV21-1 represents a pseudogene. CDR3 length equals 10 residues. CDR3 coding DNA: TGTGCCAGCGCCCCTAGAGAGCAGTACTTC. Encoded protein: CASAPREQYF.

V and J are TRBV12-5 and TRBJ2-5, with a weak D call TRBD2 (7 bases). V lost 2 bases to trimming and J lost 5 bases, with 12 bases between them. CDR3 length: 14 residues. CDR1 is LGHNT, CDR2 FRNRAP, per germline. The CDR3 spells CASGLSGGMETQYF. In nucleotides, the CDR3 is TGTGCTAGTGGTTTGTCGGGGGGCATGGAGACCCAGTACTTC.

The chain joins TRBV5-6 to TRBJ2-1, with TRBD2 as a possible D gene (5 bases). Germline-derived CDR1 and CDR2 are SGHDT and YYEEEE. The CDR3 has 16 residues. V dropped 1 base and J dropped 3 bases, with 14 bases sitting between them. The chain's CDR3 is CASSLSAASGYNEQFF. The CDR3 nucleotides read TGTGCCAGCAGCTTGAGTGCCGCCAGCGGCTACAATGAGCAGTTCTTC.

The chain recombines TRBV5-1 with TRBJ2-5; TRBD2 aligns across 15 bases. Looked up from germline, CDR1 is SGHRS and CDR2 is YFSETQ. There are 21 residues in the CDR3. Trimming at V came to 0 bases and at J to 2 bases, leaving 14 bases not matched to a gene. The CDR3 sequence is CASSLAPPTRGLAGGQETQYF. CDR3 nucleotides: TGCGCCAGCAGCTTGGCTCCCCCCACAAGGGGACTAGCGGGAGGACAAGAGACCCAGTACTTC.

V gene TRBV7-6 combines with J gene TRBJ2-1, with 7 bases that match TRBD2. V shed 4 bases, J shed 5 bases, and the junction held 20 bases outside the gene matches. The germline gives CDR1 SGHVS, CDR2 FNYEAQ. The CDR3 contains 19 residues. CDR3 residues: CASSSSFQGGGLANNEQFF. The CDR3 nucleotides read TGTGCCAGCAGCTCTTCGTTTCAAGGCGGGGGTCTCGCAAACAATGAGCAGTTCTTC.

The chain combines TRBV27 with TRBJ2-7; the D gene is possibly TRBD2 (6 bases). The V gene lost 6 bases and the J gene lost 2 bases, with 17 bases spanning the gap. The CDR3 sequence is 15 residues long. Germline CDR1 MNHEY, CDR2 SMNVEV (reference sequence). The CDR3, as DNA: TGTGCCAGCAGACTCCCCCGGGGGATCACCTACGAGCAGTACTTC. The encoded protein is CASRLPRGITYEQYF.